The sequence of this TCR beta chain was determined in a study of tumor-infiltrating lymphocytes in primary liver carcinoma. With 7 bases removed from V and 3 bases from J, the gap between germline ends came to 12 bases. CDR3 length equals 13 residues. This clonotype showed up many times. The antigen is unknown. The study, taken as a whole, reports: Researchers found tumor-adjacent and tumor-blood pairs overlapped less than tumor region pairs. The top-250-clone fraction was significantly higher in tumors than in blood (p = 0.039).

Reverse transcription of roughly 470 ng total RNA with a constant-region primer produced TCR beta cDNA. Amplification in three nested multiplex PCR rounds with slightly modified ARM-PCR gave rise to TCR beta libraries. A C-beta reverse primer was combined with TRBV1-TRBV30 forward primers in the first two PCR rounds, and each round had approximately 10 cycles. Using its own MiXCR run on the multiplex PCR reads, TCRdb lists one record per CDR3 protein. The data hold hundreds of thousands of distinct CDR3 sequences, with 50% to 75% observed a single time. Out of unsorted whole blood came the blood RNA, and germline DNA was extracted as well.

The J gene is TRBJ1-2, the V gene TRBV12-3 or TRBV12-4; D uncertain. The receptor was isolated from a woman in her 30s with primary liver carcinoma and hepatitis B virus infection. Sequenced input: peripheral blood. CDR3 protein: CASNRQADYGYTF. CDR3 DNA: TGTGCCAGCAACCGGCAGGCTGACTATGGCTACACCTTC.